The 17 T cell receptor beta chains below come from one sample, sequenced in a study of cytomegalovirus exposure and HLA in healthy donors. PCR involved 60 Vbeta and 13 Jbeta primers. Produced via immunoSEQ multiplex PCR; TCRdb's table is partial and in-frame only. The table includes 150,000 to 200,000 clones, about 77% detected once. Sequences were obtained from PBMCs. The receptors were sampled from a woman between 25 and 40 years old in good health and CMV-seropositive.

This clone was seen a handful of times. This sequence joins TRBV6-5 and TRBJ1-4; TRBD1 matches at 7 bases. The CDR3 contains 15 residues. CDR1 and CDR2 (germline): MNHEY, SVGAGI. Germline trimming cut 4 bases from V and 7 bases from J; bases unmatched to any gene: 9. CDR3 amino acids: CASSWNTGEPEKLFF. The DNA for the CDR3 is TGTGCCAGCAGTTGGAACACAGGGGAGCCTGAAAAACTGTTTTTT.

Concerning this clone itself: Other DNA sequences in the sample encode the same CDR3. The genes are TRBV7-9 and TRBJ1-4, with D maybe TRBD1 (6 bases). CDR1 is SEHNR, CDR2 FQNEAQ, per germline (reference sequence). The CDR3 runs 14 residues. V lost 1 base, J lost 5 bases, and 8 bases lay in between. The CDR3 reads CASSLGQGNEKLFF. The CDR3 DNA reads as TGTGCCAGCAGCTTAGGGCAGGGGAATGAAAAACTGTTTTTT.

Worth noting for this clone: One junction end does not reproduce the germline sequence, and a read error may be involved. The chain combines TRBV7-9 with TRBJ2-7, with 11 bases aligning to TRBD1. This CDR3 region has 14 residues. Germline V gene data show CDR1 as SEHNR and CDR2 as FQNEAQ (reference sequence). The DNA of the CDR3 is TGTTCCAGCAGCCTAGGACAGGGGGCATACGAGCAGTACTTC. Its protein is CSSSLGQGAYEQYF.

This clone was observed a handful of times. This sequence joins TRBV19 and TRBJ2-5; TRBD1 is a possible D gene (7 bases). The germline gives CDR1 LNHDA, CDR2 SQIVND (reference sequence). Trimming removed 0 bases from V and 2 bases from J, with 13 bases in between. The CDR3 consists of 16 residues. The CDR3 nucleotides are TGTGCCAGTAGTATAGATGGGGGGACAGCTCAAGAGACCCAGTACTTC. It translates to CASSIDGGTAQETQYF.

This clone was seen just once. The chain recombines TRBV7-3 with TRBJ2-2; D remains unclear. The CDR3 totals 14 residues. Germline V gives CDR1 SGHTA, CDR2 FQGTGA. Trimming shortened V by 3 bases and J by 2 bases, and 7 bases separated the two germline ends. CDR3 sequence (DNA): TGTGCCAGCAGCTTCGACATCAACACCGGGGAGCTGTTTTTT. The encoded protein is CASSFDINTGELFF.

This chain uses TRBV7-6 with TRBJ2-7; D not certain. Trimming cost V 5 bases and J 0 bases, with 8 bases left between them. Germline values: CDR1 SGHVS, CDR2 FNYEAQ. The CDR3 runs to 13 residues. The CDR3 sequence is CASSLMSSYEQYF. In DNA, the CDR3 is TGTGCCAGCAGCCTTATGAGCTCCTACGAGCAGTACTTC.

V usage is TRBV7-2 and J usage is TRBJ2-1, with 12 positions matching TRBD2. This CDR3 has 16 residues. Germline V gene lookup returns CDR1 SGHTA and CDR2 FQGNSA. The ends lost 3 bases at V and 7 bases at J; junction bases unmatched: 7. CDR3 in DNA: TGTGCCAGCAGCTTCCCTAGCGGGGGGGCCTTAAATGAGCAGTTCTTC. Translated, it gives CASSFPSGGALNEQFF.

The chain links TRBV19 to TRBJ2-7, with D maybe TRBD2 (5 bases). Trimming shortened V by 2 bases and J by 0 bases, and 14 bases separated the two germline ends. The germline V gene has CDR1 LNHDA and CDR2 SQIVND (reference sequence). This CDR3 spans 16 amino acids. CDR3 in DNA: TGTGCCAGTAGTATAACTGCCCGGACTCTCTCCTACGAGCAGTACTTC. Translating gives CASSITARTLSYEQYF.

The chain joins TRBV2 to TRBJ1-4; 8 bases map to TRBD1. CDR3 length equals 16 residues. Germline lookup yields CDR1 SNHLY and CDR2 FYNNEI. V shed 1 base, J shed 6 bases, and the junction held 7 bases outside the gene matches. The CDR3 DNA follows: TGTGCCAGCAGTGAAGTTATGGACAGGGTCGATGAAAAACTGTTTTTT. This codes for CASSEVMDRVDEKLFF.

The gene calls are TRBV9 and TRBJ2-7; D might be TRBD2 (6 bases). Per germline, CDR1 SGDLS and CDR2 YYNGEE. The germline V and J ends were trimmed by 3 bases and 1 base, with 14 bases remaining between them. The CDR3 runs to 15 residues. Written as DNA, the CDR3 is TGTGCCAGCAGCGCAAATAGCGGATTTTCCTACGAGCAGTACTTC. It specifies CASSANSGFSYEQYF.

This chain links TRBV5-1 with TRBJ2-4, with TRBD2 matching 8 bases. CDR1 is SGHRS and CDR2 is YFSETQ in the germline V gene. The CDR3 is 17 amino acids. With V trimmed by 3 bases and J by 7 bases, 15 bases remained unmatched. CDR3 amino acids: CASSSIRGGLEENIQYF. CDR3 nucleotide sequence: TGCGCCAGCAGCTCGATCCGGGGGGGGCTGGAGGAGAACATTCAGTACTTC.

The chain employs TRBV15 and TRBJ1-1, with D perhaps matching TRBD1 (5 bases). This CDR3 is built from 14 residues. CDR1 is LNHNV and CDR2 is YYDKDF in the germline V gene (reference sequence). The germline V and J ends were trimmed by 4 bases and 7 bases, with 16 bases remaining between them. The CDR3 reads CATSIRDRPGEAFF. The CDR3 DNA reads as TGTGCCACCAGCATCCGTGACAGACCGGGTGAAGCTTTCTTT.

The V and J genes are TRBV29-1 and TRBJ2-1, with 14 bases aligning to TRBD2. Trimming cost V 4 bases and J 9 bases; bases outside gene matches: 8. Germline V lookup: CDR1 SQVTM, CDR2 ANQGSEA. CDR3 length: 15 residues. CDR3 loop: CSVGTTSGRAREQFF. The CDR3 bases are TGCAGCGTTGGAACGACTAGCGGGAGGGCCCGTGAGCAGTTCTTC.

The genes are TRBV7-9 and TRBJ2-1, with D unresolved. This CDR3 is 12 amino acids long. Trimming cost V 5 bases and J 5 bases, with 7 bases left between them. The V gene's germline CDR1 is SEHNR and CDR2 FQNEAQ (reference sequence). Here the CDR3 reads CASSAIDNEQFF. The CDR3 region has the DNA TGTGCCAGCAGCGCTATCGACAATGAGCAGTTCTTC.

The chain recombines TRBV6-5 with TRBJ2-1, with TRBD2 matching over 7 bases. This CDR3 has 13 residues. The J segment lost 9 bases and the V segment lost 2 bases, leaving 4 bases of the junction unmatched. Germline V gives CDR1 MNHEY, CDR2 SVGAGI. This CDR3 reads CASSYPSGSEQFF. DNA of the CDR3: TGTGCCAGCAGTTACCCTAGCGGAAGTGAGCAGTTCTTC.

The chain recombines TRBV27 with TRBJ1-1, with D perhaps TRBD1 (6 bases). This CDR3 has 14 amino acids. The germline V gene has CDR1 MNHEY and CDR2 SMNVEV (reference sequence). The ends were cut back, 6 bases at V and 0 bases at J, with 11 bases in the middle. In nucleotides, the CDR3 is TGTGCCAGCAGAGTCAGGGGCATGAACACTGAAGCTTTCTTT. It encodes CASRVRGMNTEAFF.

The chain employs TRBV5-4 and TRBJ1-1; D possibly corresponds to TRBD1 (5 bases). Germline V gene lookup returns CDR1 SGHNT and CDR2 YYREEE (reference sequence). V lost 0 bases to trimming and J lost 6 bases, with 15 bases between them. This CDR3 contains 15 residues. This CDR3 is CASSLGSGAGPEAFF. The CDR3 nucleotides read TGTGCCAGCAGCTTGGGCTCTGGGGCTGGGCCTGAAGCTTTCTTT.